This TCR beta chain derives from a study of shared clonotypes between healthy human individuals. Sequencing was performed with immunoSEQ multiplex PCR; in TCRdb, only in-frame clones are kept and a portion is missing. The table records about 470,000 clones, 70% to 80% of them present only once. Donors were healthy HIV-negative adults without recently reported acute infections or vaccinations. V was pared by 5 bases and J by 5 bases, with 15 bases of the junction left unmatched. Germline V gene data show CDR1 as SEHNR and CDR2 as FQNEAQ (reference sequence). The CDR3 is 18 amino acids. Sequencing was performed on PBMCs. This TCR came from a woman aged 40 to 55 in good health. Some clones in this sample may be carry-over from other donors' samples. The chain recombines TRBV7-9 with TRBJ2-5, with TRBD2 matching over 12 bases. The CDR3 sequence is CASSSYRQTSGRGETQYF. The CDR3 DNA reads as TGTGCCAGCAGCAGTTATCGACAGACTAGCGGGAGAGGGGAGACCCAGTACTTC. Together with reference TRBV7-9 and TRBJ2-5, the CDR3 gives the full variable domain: DTGVSQNPRHKITKRGQNVTFRCDPISEHNRLYWYRQTLGQGPEFLTYFQNEAQLEKSRLLSDRFSAERPKGSFSTLEIQRTEQGDSAMYLCASSSYRQTSGRGETQYFGPGTRLLVL.